This T cell receptor beta chain comes out of a study of cytomegalovirus exposure and HLA in healthy donors. This clone turned up a few times. Its antigen is currently unknown. Germline loops: CDR1 SNHLY, CDR2 FYNNEI. V lost 7 bases and J 2 bases, leaving 15 bases between the germline ends. CDR3 size: 14 residues. PCR primers comprised 60 Vbeta and 13 Jbeta primers. Sequenced by immunoSEQ multiplex PCR; TCRdb stores in-frame clones only, minus some. This sample has around 140,000 clones, with 8.9% found just once. General study points: There were a few CMV-associated chains whose specificity for CMV antigens was confirmed in vitro.

The sample comprised PBMCs. The chain has TRBV2 and TRBJ2-7; possible D gene TRBD1, 5 bases. This clonotype originated in a woman between 40 and 50 years old in good health and CMV-seropositive. Written as DNA, the CDR3 is TGTGCCAGCACCCAGGGTTTACCTGCCTACGAGCAGTACTTC. Its protein product is CASTQGLPAYEQYF.